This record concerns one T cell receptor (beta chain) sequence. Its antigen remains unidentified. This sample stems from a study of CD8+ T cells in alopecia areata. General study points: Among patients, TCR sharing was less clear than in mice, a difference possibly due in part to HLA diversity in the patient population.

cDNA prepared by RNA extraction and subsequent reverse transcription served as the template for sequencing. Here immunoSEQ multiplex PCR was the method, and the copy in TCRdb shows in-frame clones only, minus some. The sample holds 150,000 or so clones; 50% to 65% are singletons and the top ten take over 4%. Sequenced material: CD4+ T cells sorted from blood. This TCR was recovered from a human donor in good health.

The CDR3 bases are TGTGCCAGCAGTGAAGACCGGACGGAGACCCAGTACTTC. Translation: CASSEDRTETQYF. The chain is built from TRBV25-1 and TRBJ2-5, with D hard to call. The V end was cut by 2 bases, the J end by 5 bases, with 9 bases between. The CDR3 is 13 amino acids. Germline values: CDR1 MGHDK, CDR2 SYGVNS.